These 32 T cell receptor beta chains were all obtained from the same sample, sequenced in a study of CD8 T cells in ankylosing spondylitis. TCRdb called the 5' RACE reads again in MiXCR, with one record for every CDR3 protein. The profile shows tens of thousands of distinct CDR3 sequences, roughly 11% of them singletons. Source material: blood, either unsorted or a sorted T cell fraction (not recorded which). These receptors all stem from a male donor with ankylosing spondylitis or in good health (not recorded which).

This clonotype has at least ten counts. The rearrangement joins TRBV5-1 to TRBJ2-2, with TRBD2 as a possible D gene (6 bases). The CDR3 is 14 residues long. The germline gives CDR1 SGHRS, CDR2 YFSETQ. Trimming removed 4 bases at V and 4 bases at J, with 11 bases between. Here the CDR3 DNA reads TGCGCCAGCAGCGTCCGGGAGAGCACCGGGGAGCTGTTTTTT. It is translated as CASSVRESTGELFF.

This clonotype was counted ten times or more. The chain joins TRBV28 to TRBJ1-5; D ambiguous. Trimming took 1 base from V and 0 from J, leaving 10 bases between them. The CDR3 has 16 amino acids. CDR1 and CDR2 (germline): MDHEN, SYDVKM. The CDR3 DNA reads TGTGCCAGCAGTTTATATGGGTACTATAGCAATCAGCCCCAGCATTTT. Translation gives CASSLYGYYSNQPQHF. Looking up the rest from reference TRBV28 and TRBJ1-5 gives the full variable domain: DVKVTQSSRYLVKRTGEKVFLECVQDMDHENMFWYRQDPGLGLRLIYFSYDVKMKEKGDIPEGYSVSREKKERFSLILESASTNQTSMYLCASSLYGYYSNQPQHFGDGTRLSIL.

The sample holds a few counts of this clonotype. The V call is TRBV5-1, the J call TRBJ2-2; no clear D. V lost 2 bases, J lost 0 bases, and 5 bases lay in between. CDR3 length: 14 amino acids. Germline V gives CDR1 SGHRS, CDR2 YFSETQ. CDR3 bases: TGCGCCAGCAGCTTTACAACGAACACCGGGGAGCTGTTTTTT. Amino acids: CASSFTTNTGELFF.

The chain has TRBV28 and TRBJ2-3; no clear D gene. The CDR3 totals 14 residues. Trimming removed 10 bases from V and 5 bases from J, with 19 bases in between. The germline CDR1 and CDR2 sequences are MDHEN and SYDVKM. The CDR3, as DNA: TGTGCCACCCAGGACCCACTATTCGGAGATACGCAGTATTTT. Translation: CATQDPLFGDTQYF.

The genes are TRBV6-1 and TRBJ2-3, with 12 bases fitting TRBD2. Germline CDR1 and CDR2: MNHNS and SASEGT. The CDR3 length is 18 residues. Trimming took 2 bases from V and 1 from J; bases not matched to a gene: 7. The CDR3 coding sequence is TGTGCCAGCAGTGAACTAGCGGGGGGGCTTGGTGGCACAGATACGCAGTATTTT. Protein product: CASSELAGGLGGTDTQYF.

There are many counts of this clonotype. This rearrangement joins TRBV12-3 or TRBV12-4 to TRBJ2-3; either TRBD1 or TRBD2 may supply D (5 bases each). Trimming took 8 bases from V and 4 from J, leaving 13 bases between them. The CDR3 is 13 amino acids. The CDR3 sequence is CASLRARADTQYF. Here the CDR3 DNA reads TGTGCCAGCTTGCGGGCCAGGGCAGATACGCAGTATTTT.

This clonotype appeared many times. The V call is TRBV30, the J call TRBJ2-7; D tentatively reads TRBD1 or TRBD2 (5 bases each). The V and J ends lost 2 bases and 2 bases respectively, with 13 bases between them. The germline V gene has CDR1 GTSNPN and CDR2 SVGIG (reference sequence). This CDR3 has 14 residues. The CDR3 DNA reads TGTGCCTGGAGTCCAGGGAGCATTACCTACGAGCAGTACTTC. Protein: CAWSPGSITYEQYF.

This clonotype was observed a few times. The chain employs TRBV21-1 and TRBJ2-7; the table's D call, TRBD1, has no DNA check behind it. TRBV21-1 is termed a pseudogene. The CDR3 is made up of 15 amino acids. CDR3 sequence reads: CASSPRRGRYYEQYF. As DNA, the CDR3 is TGTGCCAGCAGCCCCAGGAGAGGAAGGTACTACGAGCAGTACTTC.

This clonotype was found many times. The rearrangement uses TRBV9 and TRBJ2-5, with TRBD1 as a possible D gene (5 bases). This CDR3 is 17 amino acids long. Deletions cut 3 bases from V and 3 bases from J, with 21 bases between. Germline CDR1 reads SGDLS; CDR2 reads YYNGEE. The CDR3 spells CASSALGIGVAKETQYF. The CDR3 DNA reads TGTGCCAGCAGCGCCCTAGGGATAGGGGTAGCAAAAGAGACCCAGTACTTC.

This clonotype was detected many times. The chain recombines TRBV5-1 with TRBJ2-2; D is ambiguous. The germline V gene has CDR1 SGHRS and CDR2 YFSETQ. Trimming took off 1 base at V and 5 bases at J, with 18 bases between the two ends. This CDR3 has 17 residues. The CDR3 sequence: CASSLTPGDQETGELFF. The CDR3 nucleotides read TGCGCCAGCAGCTTGACCCCGGGCGATCAAGAAACCGGGGAGCTGTTTTTT.

This clonotype has a count of ten or more. V is TRBV20-1 and J is TRBJ2-4, with D possibly TRBD1 on 5 matching bases. V dropped 5 bases and J dropped 5 bases, with 13 bases sitting between them. Germline V gives CDR1 DFQATT, CDR2 SNEGSKA (reference sequence). This CDR3 contains 13 residues. This CDR3 reads CSAGTGGQNIQYF. In DNA, the CDR3 is TGCAGTGCTGGAACAGGTGGACAAAACATTCAGTACTTC.

In its sample, this clonotype was seen a few times. CDR3 residues: CASSPGTAYGYTF. The DNA for the CDR3 is TGTGCCAGCAGCCCCGGGACAGCCTATGGCTACACCTTC. This chain links TRBV7-8 with TRBJ1-2; 7 nucleotides line up with TRBD1. The CDR3 totals 13 residues. The junction had 4 bases not matched to a gene; V was cut back by 5 bases and J by 4 bases. CDR1 and CDR2 from the germline V gene are SGHVS and FQNEAQ.

The J gene is TRBJ2-7, the V gene TRBV10-3; D is unresolved. Trimming took off 6 bases at V and 4 bases at J, with 10 bases between the two ends. The CDR3 loop spans 12 amino acids. The V gene's germline CDR1 is ENHRY and CDR2 SYGVKD. The CDR3 bases are TGTGCCATCAGCCGGGCAGATTACGAGCAGTACTTC. Its translation: CAISRADYEQYF.

This clonotype came up many times. CDR3 coding DNA: TGCGCCAGCAGCTTGGGGGCCGCCGAGACCTACGAGCAGTACTTC. This encodes CASSLGAAETYEQYF. The V call is TRBV5-1, the J call TRBJ2-7; unclear D gene. Germline V gene sequence: CDR1 SGHRS, CDR2 YFSETQ. The V end was cut by 0 bases, the J end by 2 bases, with 12 bases between. CDR3 size: 15 residues.

This clonotype occurred many times. J is TRBJ2-3 and V is TRBV12-3 or TRBV12-4; D not certain. The CDR3 consists of 14 residues. The V gene lost 6 bases and the J gene lost 2 bases, with 12 bases spanning the gap. The CDR3 is CASSSHRNTDTQYF. The CDR3 bases are TGTGCCAGCAGCTCACACCGTAACACAGATACGCAGTATTTT.

The sample holds many counts of this clonotype. The chain uses TRBV12-3 or TRBV12-4 and TRBJ1-3, with D possibly matching TRBD1 (5 bases). The length of the CDR3 is 16 residues. With 6 bases removed from V and 0 bases from J, the gap between germline ends came to 15 bases. The CDR3 sequence: CASRGYRLNSGNTIYF. In DNA form, the CDR3 reads TGTGCCAGCAGGGGTTACAGGTTGAACTCTGGAAACACCATATATTTT.

This clonotype was seen at least ten times. The CDR3 DNA reads as TGCAGCGTAACCGACAGGGCCGAGAGCAATCAGCCCCAGCATTTT. This gives the protein CSVTDRAESNQPQHF. The chain recombines TRBV29-1 with TRBJ1-5; 7 bases match TRBD1. The CDR3 runs 15 residues. Germline assignment: CDR1 SQVTM and CDR2 ANQGSEA. The V and J ends lost 6 bases and 1 base, in that order; junction bases with no gene match: 9. Full variable domain (remainder filled in from reference TRBV29-1 and TRBJ1-5): SAVISQKPSRDICQRGTSLTIQCQVDSQVTMMFWYRQQPGQSLTLIATANQGSEATYESGFVIDKFPISRPNLTFSTLTVSNMSPEDSSIYLCSVTDRAESNQPQHFGDGTRLSIL.

This clonotype was detected only a few times. The chain links TRBV10-3 to TRBJ2-3, with 7 positions matching TRBD2. Germline loops: CDR1 ENHRY, CDR2 SYGVKD. Germline trimming cut 10 bases from V and 1 base from J; bases unmatched to any gene: 5. This CDR3 region has 13 residues. This CDR3 is CATGLEGTDTQYF. The CDR3 coding sequence is TGTGCCACCGGACTAGAAGGCACAGATACGCAGTATTTT.

This clonotype was observed at least ten times. The CDR3 region has the DNA TGTGCCAGCAGACGCGGACAGGGGCCCTACGAGCAGTACTTC. Translating gives CASRRGQGPYEQYF. The V and J genes are TRBV6-1 and TRBJ2-7; TRBD1 aligns across 9 bases. This CDR3 region has 14 residues. Germline values: CDR1 MNHNS, CDR2 SASEGT. Trimming at V came to 6 bases and at J to 2 bases, leaving 5 bases not matched to a gene.

This clonotype came up many times. The V gene is TRBV12-3 or TRBV12-4, the J gene TRBJ1-6; D might be TRBD1 (5 bases). Trimming left V 3 bases short and J 5 bases short, with 8 bases between. The CDR3 has 14 amino acids. The CDR3 reads CASSLGRDNSPLHF. The CDR3, as DNA: TGTGCCAGCAGTTTGGGCAGGGATAATTCACCCCTCCACTTT.

As to this clonotype: This sequence may be a read error, since a much larger clone differs from it by one base. The chain links TRBV11-2 to TRBJ2-7; D ambiguous. The CDR3 is 14 residues long. Germline loops: CDR1 SGHAT, CDR2 FQNNGV. The CDR3 DNA is TGTACCAGCAGCATTCACGGACGGTCCTACGAGCAGTACTTC. This translates into CTSSIHGRSYEQYF. The full variable domain, rest sourced from reference TRBV11-2 and TRBJ2-7, is EAGVAQSPRYKIIEKRQSVAFWCNPISGHATLYWYQQILGQGPKLLIQFQNNGVVDDSQLPKDRFSAERLKGVDSTLKIQPAKLEDSAVYLCTSSIHGRSYEQYFGPGTRLTVT.

Only a few counts were recorded for this clonotype. The rearrangement links TRBV28 to TRBJ1-2, with D possibly matching TRBD1 (6 bases). The CDR3 is made up of 14 amino acids. Looked up from germline, CDR1 is MDHEN and CDR2 is SYDVKM. V was cut by 5 bases and J by 2 bases, with 12 bases left in between. Written as DNA, the CDR3 is TGTGCCAGCAGTAGTCACAGGGCCAACTATGGCTACACCTTC. As protein: CASSSHRANYGYTF.

This chain connects TRBV7-9 to TRBJ1-1; no firm D call. The CDR3 loop spans 11 amino acids. Per the germline V gene, CDR1 is SEHNR and CDR2 is FQNEAQ (reference sequence). Deletions cut 2 bases from V and 4 bases from J, with 2 bases between. The CDR3, as DNA: TGTGCCAGCAGCTTAACCACTGAAGCTTTCTTT. The encoded protein is CASSLTTEAFF.

This clonotype was seen ten or more times. The CDR3 here is CASISEGADGNTEAFF. The CDR3 nucleotides read TGTGCCAGCATCTCCGAGGGGGCAGATGGGAACACTGAAGCTTTCTTT. The chain couples TRBV6-1 to TRBJ1-1, with 7 bases aligning to TRBD1. Trimming removed 7 bases from V and 1 base from J; junction bases left unmatched: 12. CDR1 is MNHNS and CDR2 is SASEGT in the germline V gene. This CDR3 contains 16 residues.

This clonotype has a count of ten or more. The V call is TRBV5-1, the J call TRBJ2-7; 9 nucleotides agree with TRBD1. V dropped 5 bases and J dropped 4; count of bases not matched to a gene: 7. The CDR3 runs 14 residues. In germline, CDR1 is SGHRS, CDR2 YFSETQ. The CDR3 DNA is TGCGCCAGCAGATCCGGGACAGGGATGTACGAGCAGTACTTC. It translates to CASRSGTGMYEQYF.

J is TRBJ2-1 and V is TRBV3-1; D perhaps matches TRBD1 (5 bases). The V and J ends lost 0 bases and 4 bases respectively, with 13 bases between them. The CDR3 length is 16 residues. Germline lookup yields CDR1 LGHDT and CDR2 YNNKEL (reference sequence). The CDR3, as DNA: TGTGCCAGCAGCCAAGATGTATGGGGCAGTTACAATGAGCAGTTCTTC. Encoded protein: CASSQDVWGSYNEQFF.

This clonotype was counted between two and nine times. This chain links TRBV4-1 with TRBJ2-3; D uncertain. The CDR3 extends over 14 amino acids. The germline V gene has CDR1 MGHRA and CDR2 YSYEKL. The V end was cut by 2 bases, the J end by 6 bases, with 12 bases between. The CDR3 sequence: CASSQYSSTDTQYF. CDR3 sequence (DNA): TGCGCCAGCAGCCAATACAGTTCTACGGATACGCAGTATTTT.

This clonotype has a count of ten or more. This rearrangement joins TRBV5-1 to TRBJ1-4; no definite D call. From germline, CDR1 is SGHRS and CDR2 YFSETQ. The CDR3 totals 15 residues. Trimming shortened V by 2 bases and J by 4 bases, and 12 bases separated the two germline ends. The CDR3 loop is CASSLYPGFNEKLFF. The CDR3 DNA sequence: TGCGCCAGCAGCTTATATCCAGGCTTTAATGAAAAACTGTTTTTT.

The table lists this clonotype with many counts. The V and J genes are TRBV29-1 and TRBJ2-3; D is unclear. The CDR3 is 10 amino acids. Trimming stripped 8 bases from V and 5 bases from J, with 8 bases between. The germline V gene encodes CDR1 SQVTM and CDR2 ANQGSEA. The CDR3 loop reads CSSKGDTQYF. As DNA, the CDR3 is TGCAGCTCGAAGGGAGATACGCAGTATTTT.

This clonotype showed up many times. This rearrangement joins TRBV7-8 to TRBJ2-5; D gene ambiguous. V lost 3 bases and J lost 2, with 4 bases in between. The CDR3 totals 12 residues. Germline CDR1 SGHVS, CDR2 FQNEAQ. CDR3 in DNA: TGTGCCAGCAGCTTCCCGCAAGAGACCCAGTACTTC. This translates into CASSFPQETQYF.

This clonotype has at least ten counts. The chain links TRBV20-1 to TRBJ2-1; unclear D gene. This CDR3 is built from 14 residues. Germline V gene data show CDR1 as DFQATT and CDR2 as SNEGSKA (reference sequence). V lost 0 bases to trimming and J lost 6 bases, with 12 bases between them. The CDR3 nucleotides read TGCAGTGCTAGAGATTTACGAGCAGGCAATGAGCAGTTCTTC. Encoded protein: CSARDLRAGNEQFF.

This clonotype has a count of ten or more. The V and J genes are TRBV5-1 and TRBJ2-1; 8 positions match TRBD1. V lost 4 bases to trimming and J lost 2 bases; unmatched junction nucleotides: 2. Germline CDR1 and CDR2: SGHRS and YFSETQ. The CDR3 runs 14 residues. CDR3 bases: TGCGCCAGCAGCCTGACAGGGGCCTACAATGAGCAGTTCTTC. Amino acids: CASSLTGAYNEQFF.